A single sample is the source of the 2 T cell receptor beta chains below, sequenced in a study of blood T cell repertoires in COVID-19. TCRdb keeps only in-frame clones here, not all; method: immunoSEQ multiplex PCR. The table lists approximately 150,000 clones, 80% to 90% of them singletons. The source material was peripheral blood. The receptors originated from a woman aged 50 to 65 with acute or convalescent COVID-19.

This chain links TRBV5-1 with TRBJ1-3, with TRBD1 as a possible D gene (5 bases). Germline values: CDR1 SGHRS, CDR2 YFSETQ. The V end lost 2 bases, the J end lost 0 bases, and 12 bases lay between the germline ends. The CDR3 is 16 residues long. The CDR3 DNA reads TGCGCCAGCAGCTTTGACAGCCCTGTCTCTGGAAACACCATATATTTT. Its translation is CASSFDSPVSGNTIYF.

V gene TRBV4-1 combines with J gene TRBJ1-5; D perhaps matches TRBD1 (6 bases). The CDR3 runs to 15 residues. Germline V gene lookup returns CDR1 MGHRA and CDR2 YSYEKL. V shed 1 base and J shed 4 bases, with 11 bases lying between them. The CDR3 here is CASSQVPGTNQPQHF. The CDR3 nucleotides are TGCGCCAGCAGCCAAGTCCCAGGGACAAATCAGCCCCAGCATTTT.